The present T cell receptor (beta chain) was sequenced within a study of blood T cell repertoires in COVID-19 (dated by TCRdb to the early 2020s). Background for the entire study: Collaborator samples came from the United States, Italy and Spain and covered acute and convalescent phases of COVID-19. Subjects who had been exposed to COVID-19, were actively infected with it, or had recovered from it provided the deeply sampled blood TCRbeta repertoires that made up the dataset. Nearly every sample came with metadata listing a de-identified subject ID, COVID-19 status, age in years and sex. Where available, HLA class I and class II types were taken from metadata supplied by the sample provider and were not determined by assay-based typing. Samples came from the ongoing ImmuneRACE study (first 160 participants) plus 1,254 subjects from 6 global collaborators. The repertoires were released in a freely available public database meant as a resource for research on the immune response to SARS-CoV-2. The prospective study material was composed of cDNA or gDNA derived from T cells, B-cell-depleted T cells, or PBMCs.

CDR3 length: 12 amino acids, cysteine to phenylalanine. The kept DNA is CDR3 alone, 36 bases in frame from the first base. V is shortened by 3 bases, J by 8 bases, and the region joining them spans 12 bases. From the germline V gene, CDR1 is SQVTM and CDR2 is ANQGSEA. About this clone itself: What antigen it recognizes has not been identified. Base qualities are not recorded, but no much larger clone differs from it by a single base.

The collaborating institutions used their own protocols to collect whole blood in K2EDTA tubes. For TCRbeta analysis, collaborators shipped samples in one of three forms: frozen whole blood, isolated PBMCs, or DNA extracted from either of those sample types. The full study reports these points: Clinical and demographic metadata were provided uncurated, with the amount varying by source and participant.

TCRbeta CDR3 regions were amplified from genomic DNA by means of the immunoSEQ Assay, a bias-controlled multiplex PCR. The study's processing was this. The number of nucleated cells in each sample was estimated by amplification of reference gene primers within the assay. To quantify the absolute abundance of each unique TCRbeta CDR3 rearrangement, sequence reads were collapsed and filtered. For each sample, productive Simpson clonality was calculated by taking the square root of Simpson's diversity index across productive rearrangements. TCRdb took this table from immuneACCESS and kept in-frame rearrangements with V and J called. Such tables lack part of the clones; where checked against another copy, unresolved V genes explain under half of the gap, and the rest is unexplained. V and J calls and clone size are those listed in that table; D and trimming were worked out from the DNA. The sample records 68,000 or so clones, about 88% of which are singletons. Roughly 2.5% of the sample belongs to the ten largest clones.

The source of this sequence is a man between 70 and 80 years old with active or convalescent COVID-19. The sequenced sample was peripheral blood. Recombination connected TRBV29-1 to TRBJ2-3; a confident D gene designation cannot be given. The DNA sequence is given as TGCAGCGTTGAGGCCAGGATGGTTACGCAGTATTTT. This encodes CSVEARMVTQYF.